This T cell receptor beta chain was captured by sequencing in a study of blood T cell repertoires in COVID-19. For the study at large: Whether acute or convalescent, the COVID-19 samples came from the United States, Italy and Spain. T cells, B-cell-depleted T cells, or PBMCs provided the cDNA or gDNA that served as material.

In the original analysis: Reference gene primer amplification gave estimated nucleated cell counts. The table came from immunoSEQ multiplex PCR; TCRdb's copy has only in-frame clones and leaves some out. V and J calls and clone size are those listed in that table; D and trimming were worked out from the DNA. The sample lists under 75,000 clones; 81% were seen once. Germline lookup yields CDR1 MDHEN and CDR2 SYDVKM. Trimming took 2 bases from V and 4 from J, leaving 12 bases between them. The CDR3 is 15 amino acids. Sequenced: peripheral blood. This sequence joins TRBV28 and TRBJ2-1; a weak D match, TRBD2 (7 bases). This TCR derives from an elderly man with acute or convalescent COVID-19. CDR3 sequence: CASSLRGARYNEQFF. In DNA, the CDR3 is TGTGCCAGCAGTTTACGGGGGGCCCGATACAATGAGCAGTTCTTC.